This section outlines one TCR beta chain sequence together with its context. Its antigen remains unidentified. This may be a read error: a much more frequent sequence differs by one nucleotide. This entry comes from a study of T cells generated in artificial thymic organoids (dated by TCRdb to about 2017). About the study as a whole: In some experiments, thymic T cells were further FACS-purified to deplete CD4 immature single positive or double positive precursors. TCR alpha and beta CDR3 repertoires of in vitro artificial thymic organoid-derived CD8 single positive T cells were compared with thymic and peripheral blood naive CD8 T cells. Displayed repertoire sequencing data were described as representative of three independent experiments.

Enrichment of primary CD8+ T cells was performed with magnetic beads using the Miltenyi CD8+ T cell Isolation Kit. Prior to RNA extraction, CD3+TCRalphabeta+CD8 single positive T cells from organoids and thymus were isolated by FACS sorting. For each sample, the RNeasy Micro kit was used to purify total RNA from 40,000 to 200,000 sorted cells, and RNA quality was checked on an Agilent RNA 6000 Nano chip. Thymic fragments were dissected, disrupted by pipetting and passed through a 70 um strainer to release thymocytes. The germline V gene provides CDR1 MDHEN and CDR2 SYDVKM. Cut back by 2 bases and 2 bases, the V and J ends lie 16 bases apart. The CDR3 holds 17 amino acids from the cysteine to the phenylalanine. Here the CDR3 DNA is all that survives: 51 bases in frame from base 1. TCRalpha and TCRbeta libraries were amplified in separate semi-nested PCR reactions using Advantage 2 and reverse primers located in the TRAC or TRBC constant regions. The amount of total RNA used for first-strand cDNA synthesis ranged from about 3 to 500 ng. TCR cDNA libraries were generated by 5'-RACE using the SMARTer PCR cDNA Synthesis kit, with a poly-dT primer employed for first-strand synthesis. The semi-nested reverse primers in the constant regions carried 5-nucleotide sample-specific barcodes, and the PCR products were cleaned up with the Zymo DNA Clean and Concentrator-5 kit. Up to ten barcoded samples were pooled, ligated to Illumina adaptors and sequenced on an Illumina MiSeq as 2 x 150 bp paired-end reads. The study's processing was this. After demultiplexing, reads were aligned using BLAT against a custom library built from IMGT containing every combination of human TRAV, TRAJ, TRBV, TRBD and TRBJ. The best BLAT hits were picked using pslCDnaFilter (-maxAligns=1, -ignoreIntrons), and custom Perl scripts were used to calculate clonotype frequencies. Using fastp at Q25 and MiXCR, TCRdb reprocessed the public reads and kept productive beta chains. Merged by CDR3 protein, the rows form single entries marked with the most common genes and DNA. Here the V and J calls rest on TCRdb's processing, not on the authors' analysis. For this sample there are 8,000 or so distinct CDR3 sequences; around 17% appear just once. The ten largest account for 1.4% of the sample.

Broad study findings and their caveats: The TCR clonotype diversity of organoid-derived CD8 single positive T cells was physiological and comparable to that of naive CD8 T cells from thymus and blood.

Sequenced input: naive CD8+ T cells from the thymus. The meaning of the sample's cell subset or site label: CD3+TCRalphabeta+CD8SP T cells; for blood, CD45RO-CCR7+ naive CD8+ T cells. The sequence was collected from a human donor who gave cord blood stem cells for thymic organoid culture, a cardiac surgery patient who gave postnatal thymus, or a blood donor (not recorded which). The receptor chain draws on TRBV28 and TRBJ2-1; the D gene is not confidently resolved. The CDR3 loop reads CASSLDPGGRAYNEQFF. The DNA is TGTGCCAGCAGTTTAGATCCCGGTGGGCGAGCCTACAATGAGCAGTTCTTC.